Presented here are 21 T cell receptor beta chains from one specimen sequenced in a study of T cell changes during pregnancy in multiple sclerosis. The assay was immunoSEQ multiplex PCR, and TCRdb's table has in-frame clones only and misses some. The sample yields about 42,000 clones, about 85% seen once. Sample: CD4+ T cells from peripheral blood mononuclear cells, taken before pregnancy. The receptors come from a female donor with multiple sclerosis, enrolled in a pregnancy study.

The chain recombines TRBV28 with TRBJ1-2; 8 bases line up with TRBD1. The J segment lost 8 bases and the V segment lost 6 bases, leaving 14 bases of the junction unmatched. Germline values: CDR1 MDHEN, CDR2 SYDVKM. This CDR3 comprises 15 residues. CDR3 region: CASRILQGDSLGYTF. The CDR3 DNA sequence: TGTGCCAGCAGGATCTTACAGGGGGATTCCCTGGGCTACACCTTC.

CDR3 residues: CASSFGSGRENEQFF. The CDR3, as DNA: TGTGCCAGCAGCTTCGGCAGCGGGAGGGAGAATGAGCAGTTCTTC. The genes are TRBV7-2 and TRBJ2-1; 10 nucleotides align to TRBD2. The CDR3 is 15 residues long. The junction had 6 bases not matched to a gene; V was cut back by 3 bases and J by 7 bases. Germline V lookup: CDR1 SGHTA, CDR2 FQGNSA.

This clone was seen only once. The rearrangement links TRBV19 to TRBJ2-3, with 8 bases fitting TRBD1. With V trimmed by 5 bases and J by 7 bases, 2 bases remained unmatched. CDR1 and CDR2 (germline): LNHDA, SQIVND (reference sequence). The CDR3 loop spans 12 amino acids. This CDR3 reads CASSGRGHTQYF. The CDR3 DNA sequence: TGTGCCAGTAGTGGCAGGGGGCATACGCAGTATTTT. The whole variable domain, remainder taken from reference TRBV19 and TRBJ2-3, is DGGITQSPKYLFRKEGQNVTLSCEQNLNHDAMYWYRQDPGQGLRLIYYSQIVNDFQKGDIAEGYSVSREKKESFPLTVTSAQKNPTAFYLCASSGRGHTQYFGPGTRLTVL.

The chain combines TRBV5-1 with TRBJ2-3; weak D call: TRBD1 (6 bases). V was trimmed by 1 base and J by 5 bases, leaving 20 bases between them. The CDR3 spans 17 residues. Germline CDR1 and CDR2: SGHRS and YFSETQ. The CDR3 region is CASSLSGQGSLQDTQYF. CDR3 sequence (DNA): TGCGCCAGCAGCTTGTCGGGCCAGGGGAGTTTACAAGATACGCAGTATTTT.

This clone was seen only once. The V call is TRBV29-1, the J call TRBJ1-4, with TRBD1 matching 7 bases. The germline CDR1 and CDR2 sequences are SQVTM and ANQGSEA. Losses at the gene ends were 7 bases for V and 2 bases for J; bases not matched to a gene: 4. The CDR3 has 13 residues. CDR3 coding DNA: TGCAGCGCAAACAGGGGTACTAATGAAAAACTGTTTTTT. This codes for CSANRGTNEKLFF.

In this sample, this clone turned up once. This sequence joins TRBV5-1 and TRBJ1-2, with 7 nucleotides matching TRBD1. This CDR3 region has 15 residues. V trimming: 2 bases; J trimming: 1 base; junction bases outside the gene matches: 5. Germline CDR1 is SGHRS and CDR2 is YFSETQ. CDR3: CASSFGDRDNYGYTF. For the CDR3, the DNA is TGCGCCAGCAGCTTCGGGGACAGAGATAACTATGGCTACACCTTC. The whole variable domain, remainder taken from reference TRBV5-1 and TRBJ1-2, is KAGVTQTPRYLIKTRGQQVTLSCSPISGHRSVSWYQQTPGQGLQFLFEYFSETQRNKGNFPGRFSGRQFSNSRSEMNVSTLELGDSALYLCASSFGDRDNYGYTFGSGTRLTVV.

The chain carries TRBV5-6 and TRBJ2-3; 7 bases match TRBD2. There are 15 residues in the CDR3. CDR1 and CDR2 (germline): SGHDT, YYEEEE. V shed 0 bases and J 3 bases; nucleotides not matched to a gene: 4. CDR3 nucleotides: TGTGCCAGCAGCTTGGTACGGGGGGTAACAGATACGCAGTATTTT. This encodes CASSLVRGVTDTQYF.

The V and J genes are TRBV11-2 and TRBJ2-5; 11 bases line up with TRBD2. After removal of 5 bases from V and 5 bases from J, the junction contained 4 bases not matched to a gene. Germline values: CDR1 SGHAT, CDR2 FQNNGV. This CDR3 is built from 14 residues. The CDR3 DNA reads TGTGCCAGCAGCACCGGGACTAGCGGCGAGACCCAGTACTTC. Translation gives CASSTGTSGETQYF.

The V and J genes are TRBV30 and TRBJ1-6, with 7 bases identical to TRBD1. V lost 3 bases to trimming and J lost 8 bases; unmatched junction nucleotides: 10. Germline loops: CDR1 GTSNPN, CDR2 SVGIG (reference sequence). CDR3 size: 15 residues. The CDR3 DNA sequence: TGTGCCTGGAGGGCCGACAGGGAGGCATATTCACCCCTCCACTTT. Translating gives CAWRADREAYSPLHF.

The rearrangement links TRBV30 to TRBJ2-1; 7 bases are a match to TRBD2. Germline V gene sequence: CDR1 GTSNPN, CDR2 SVGIG (reference sequence). This CDR3 is 15 amino acids long. V lost 0 bases to trimming and J lost 9 bases; unmatched junction nucleotides: 11. Here the CDR3 reads CAWSVNFAGGSEQFF. The CDR3 region has the DNA TGTGCCTGGAGTGTAAATTTCGCCGGGGGGAGTGAGCAGTTCTTC.

V usage is TRBV2 and J usage is TRBJ2-6; tentatively, D is TRBD1 (5 bases). The CDR3 length is 15 residues. CDR1 is SNHLY, CDR2 FYNNEI, per germline. Trimming removed 2 bases at V and 0 bases at J, with 5 bases between. The CDR3 spells CASSERGSGANVLTF. For the CDR3, the DNA is TGTGCCAGCAGTGAAAGGGGCTCTGGGGCCAACGTCCTGACTTTC.

The chain joins TRBV5-6 to TRBJ1-2, with 7 positions matching TRBD1. The CDR3 loop spans 14 amino acids. The V gene end was trimmed by 4 bases and the J gene end by 8 bases; junction bases not matched to a gene: 11. Germline V gene sequence: CDR1 SGHDT, CDR2 YYEEEE. CDR3 bases: TGTGCCAGCAGCGTGGACAGGTCGCGAGTGGGCTACACCTTC. This codes for CASSVDRSRVGYTF.

This clone was recorded only once. This rearrangement joins TRBV4-1 to TRBJ2-7; TRBD1 agrees at 9 bases. This CDR3 region has 16 residues. Germline V CDR1 and CDR2: MGHRA, YSYEKL. J gave up 4 bases and V 0 bases, and 7 bases lay outside the gene matches. The CDR3: CASSQEAGQGIYEQYF. CDR3 coding DNA: TGCGCCAGCAGCCAAGAAGCCGGACAGGGGATTTACGAGCAGTACTTC.

The rearrangement links TRBV11-1 to TRBJ1-1; 8 nucleotides line up with TRBD1. CDR1 is SGHAT and CDR2 is FQDESV in the germline V gene (reference sequence). The V and J ends lost 3 bases and 3 bases, in that order; junction bases with no gene match: 9. There are 16 residues in the CDR3. The DNA for the CDR3 is TGTGCCAGCAGCTTTCCGCCAGGGGGCGCGTACACTGAAGCTTTCTTT. Translated, it gives CASSFPPGGAYTEAFF. Together with reference TRBV11-1 and TRBJ1-1, the CDR3 gives the full variable domain: EAEVAQSPRYKITEKSQAVAFWCDPISGHATLYWYRQILGQGPELLVQFQDESVVDDSQLPKDRFSAERLKGVDSTLKIQPAELGDSAMYLCASSFPPGGAYTEAFFGQGTRLTVV.

In its sample, this clone was seen a few times. The chain employs TRBV18 and TRBJ1-1; D perhaps matches TRBD1 (5 bases). CDR1 is KGHSH, CDR2 LQKENI, per germline. The ends were cut back, 3 bases at V and 7 bases at J, with 6 bases in the middle. The CDR3 loop spans 11 amino acids. The CDR3 is CASSPGGEAFF. CDR3 nucleotides: TGTGCCAGCTCACCCGGGGGTGAAGCTTTCTTT.

The chain links TRBV9 to TRBJ1-1; unclear D gene. Per the germline V gene, CDR1 is SGDLS and CDR2 is YYNGEE. The CDR3 sequence is 14 residues long. V lost 7 bases, J lost 4 bases, and 17 bases lay in between. The CDR3 bases are TGTGCCAGCTTGCCCAGTCCGCTTGGCACTGAAGCTTTCTTT. Residues: CASLPSPLGTEAFF.

The J gene is TRBJ2-1, the V gene TRBV19; 13 bases agree with TRBD2. After removal of 2 bases from V and 6 bases from J, the junction contained 7 bases not matched to a gene. Per the germline V gene, CDR1 is LNHDA and CDR2 is SQIVND (reference sequence). There are 17 residues in the CDR3. DNA of the CDR3: TGTGCCAGTAGTATAAGGAGGACTAGCGGGAGCCCCAATGAGCAGTTCTTC. This encodes CASSIRRTSGSPNEQFF.

The chain carries TRBV10-2 and TRBJ2-3, with a tentative D call TRBD2 (5 bases). This CDR3 spans 19 amino acids. The germline V gene encodes CDR1 WSHSY and CDR2 SAAADI. V lost 4 bases to trimming and J lost 4 bases, with 27 bases between them. The CDR3 DNA reads TGCGCCAGCAGTGGCCCCTGGACTGACGGAGAAGGGCATGCAGATACGCAGTATTTT. Protein product: CASSGPWTDGEGHADTQYF.

The chain carries TRBV7-9 and TRBJ1-4, with D possibly matching TRBD1 (5 bases). The CDR3 totals 15 residues. Germline-derived CDR1 and CDR2 are SEHNR and FQNEAQ (reference sequence). Trimming took off 4 bases at V and 7 bases at J, with 16 bases between the two ends. The CDR3 DNA reads TGTGCCAGCAGCTACCCCGGCAGGGATACTGAAAAACTGTTTTTT. Protein sequence: CASSYPGRDTEKLFF.

This sequence joins TRBV5-4 and TRBJ1-3; D may be TRBD1 (5 bases). In germline, CDR1 is SGHNT, CDR2 YYREEE (reference sequence). Trimming left V 2 bases short and J 0 bases short, with 15 bases between. CDR3 length equals 17 residues. The CDR3 bases are TGTGCCAGCAGCTTTTCGGGACTCATGAGCTCTGGAAACACCATATATTTT. Translation gives CASSFSGLMSSGNTIYF.

This clone was observed a few times. The rearrangement links TRBV2 to TRBJ1-1; a possible D gene is TRBD1 (5 bases). Trimming took 4 bases from V and 7 from J, leaving 19 bases between them. Germline V gene data show CDR1 as SNHLY and CDR2 as FYNNEI. This CDR3 is 15 amino acids long. The CDR3 region has the DNA TGTGCCAGCAGTGCGATGGCCGGGGTCGGGGGTGAAGCTTTCTTT. Translation gives CASSAMAGVGGEAFF.